This TCR beta chain is drawn from a study of identifying expanded T cells in peripheral blood. Points on this clone: Its antigen is unknown.

Findings and caveats of the study: Over approximately two and four weeks, about 16 and 20 clones changed, versus around 1.1 between replicates.

Some clones are missing from TCRdb's copy, which holds only in-frame ones; the method was immunoSEQ multiplex PCR. This table has 95,000 to 150,000 clones, roughly 82% appearing once. Trimming took off 3 bases at V and 4 bases at J, with 18 bases between the two ends. This CDR3 contains 17 residues. Germline CDR1 and CDR2: LNHDA and SQIVND (reference sequence). Healthy donors had no documented immune events, such as infections, while sampled. This clonotype was obtained from a person aged 18 to 75 in good health. What was sequenced was blood. This chain uses TRBV19 with TRBJ2-2; D possibly corresponds to TRBD1 (5 bases). The CDR3 DNA sequence: TGTGCCAGTAGTATCGGACCAGGGTATGAAGGCACCGGGGAGCTGTTTTTT. As protein: CASSIGPGYEGTGELFF.